The entry that follows covers one T cell receptor beta chain sequence. Its target antigen remains unknown. Base qualities were left out, and no much larger clone turns up one base away. The CDR3, from cysteine to phenylalanine, totals 15 residues. Just CDR3 DNA is preserved here, 45 bases in frame from base 1. The germline V gene gives CDR1 as KGHSH and CDR2 as LQKENI. Deletion took 0 bases off V and 5 bases off J, with a span of 10 bases between the germline ends. For sequencing of the TCRbeta CDR3 region, genomic DNA was extracted from the sorted cells. TCRbeta CDR3 regions were sequenced using the immunoSEQ Assay. Entries here come from immuneACCESS through TCRdb and include only in-frame sequences with V and J called. Some clones fail to appear in such tables; in the studies checked, an unresolved V gene covers under half of the shortfall, and the cause of the remainder is unknown. The sample includes roughly 35,000 clones, with 78% observed a single time. The top ten hold more than 10% of the sample.

The trial excluded patients who had a history of autoimmune disease or who were on systemic immunosuppression. Peripheral blood for TCR sequencing was collected from all dose cohorts at baseline, on cycle 4 day 1, and on cycle 7 day 1. The samples were taken from a phase I, first-in-human, multicenter, open-label dose-escalation trial of ivuxolimab. The trial enrolled adults with locally advanced or metastatic head and neck squamous cell, hepatocellular, melanoma or renal cell carcinoma. Before TCR sequencing, CD4+ and CD8+ T cells were separately sorted from peripheral blood. These data originate in a study of OX40 agonist ivuxolimab in advanced cancers. About the study as a whole: Ivuxolimab was an agonistic, fully human IgG2 monoclonal antibody directed against OX40 (CD134), a costimulatory receptor. Partial responses were achieved by three dose-escalation patients, of whom one had hepatocellular carcinoma and two had cutaneous melanoma. The paper reports the monotherapy dose-escalation portion (N = 52 patients) of the phase I ivuxolimab trial. Peripheral TCRbeta sequencing was intended to test whether TCR sequence diversity was altered and clonal T-cell expansion was caused by ivuxolimab. Patients were allowed to have had prior anti-PD-1, anti-PD-L1 or anti-CTLA-4 therapy, and less than 45% of the dose-escalation patients had previously received checkpoint inhibitors. Of the roughly 52 patients in dose escalation, around 19 had hepatocellular carcinoma, approximately 15 had melanoma, 9 had renal cell carcinoma and 9 had head and neck cancer. Intravenous ivuxolimab was administered to patients every 2 weeks at six dose levels: 0.01, 0.1, 0.3, 1.5, 3 and 10 mg/kg. A male proportion of roughly 85% and a mean age of around 60 years, ranging from roughly 23 to 80, were recorded for the dose-escalation cohort. The paper as a whole reports these results and caveats: Low levels of normalized T-cell clonal expansion were also seen in some patients who did not respond. Which antigens the clonally expanded peripheral T cells were specific for was not determined. On average, CD8+ T cells showed more expanded clones than CD4+ T cells after ivuxolimab. In the 0.1-3.0 mg/kg groups, partial responders were among the patients with the lowest normalized peripheral clonal expansion, particularly in CD8+ T cells. Clonal expansion of both CD4+ and CD8+ blood T cells was observed from baseline to week 6 at doses 0.1 to 3.0 mg/kg.

This TCR was sampled from an adult with an advanced solid tumor such as melanoma, head and neck, liver or kidney cancer. The sample here was CD4+ or CD8+ T cells sorted from blood, taken in a trial of the OX40 agonist ivuxolimab. Recombination joined TRBV18 with TRBJ1-4; TRBD1 is a weak D gene call, 5 bases matching. The DNA reads as follows: TGTGCCAGCTCACCACCAGGGGTCGGGAATGAAAAACTGTTTTTT. This encodes CASSPPGVGNEKLFF.